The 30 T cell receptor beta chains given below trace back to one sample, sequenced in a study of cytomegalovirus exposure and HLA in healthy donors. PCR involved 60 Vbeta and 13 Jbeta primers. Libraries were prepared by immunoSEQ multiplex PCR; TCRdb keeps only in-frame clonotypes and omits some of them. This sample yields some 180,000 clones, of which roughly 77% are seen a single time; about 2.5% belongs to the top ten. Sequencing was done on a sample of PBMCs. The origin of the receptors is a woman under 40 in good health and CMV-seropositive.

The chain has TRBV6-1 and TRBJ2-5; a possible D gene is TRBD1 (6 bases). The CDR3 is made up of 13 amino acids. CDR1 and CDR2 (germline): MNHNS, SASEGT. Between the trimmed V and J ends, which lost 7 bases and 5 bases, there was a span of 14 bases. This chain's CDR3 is CASTSQGGETQYF. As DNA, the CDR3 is TGTGCCAGCACCTCACAGGGTGGCGAGACCCAGTACTTC.

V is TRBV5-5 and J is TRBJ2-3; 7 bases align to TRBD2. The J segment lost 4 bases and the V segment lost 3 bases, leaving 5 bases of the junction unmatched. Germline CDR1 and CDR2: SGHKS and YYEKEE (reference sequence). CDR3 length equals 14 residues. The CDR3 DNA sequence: TGTGCCAGCAGCTGGGACTACTTCCCAGATACGCAGTATTTT. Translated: CASSWDYFPDTQYF. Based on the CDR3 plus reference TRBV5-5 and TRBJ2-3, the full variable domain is DAGVTQSPTHLIKTRGQQVTLRCSPISGHKSVSWYQQVLGQGPQFIFQYYEKEERGRGNFPDRFSARQFPNYSSELNVNALLLGDSALYLCASSWDYFPDTQYFGPGTRLTVL.

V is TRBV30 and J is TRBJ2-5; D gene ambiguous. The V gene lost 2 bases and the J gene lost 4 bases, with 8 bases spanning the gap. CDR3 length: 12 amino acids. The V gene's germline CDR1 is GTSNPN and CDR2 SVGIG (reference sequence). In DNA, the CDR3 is TGTGCCTGGAGTCCTCCCCGAGAGACCCAGTACTTC. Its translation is CAWSPPRETQYF.

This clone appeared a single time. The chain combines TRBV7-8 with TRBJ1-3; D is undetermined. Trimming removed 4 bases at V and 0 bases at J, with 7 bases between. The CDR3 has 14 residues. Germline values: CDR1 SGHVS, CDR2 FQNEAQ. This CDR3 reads CASSSLNSGNTIYF. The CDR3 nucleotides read TGTGCCAGCAGCTCTCTTAACTCTGGAAACACCATATATTTT.

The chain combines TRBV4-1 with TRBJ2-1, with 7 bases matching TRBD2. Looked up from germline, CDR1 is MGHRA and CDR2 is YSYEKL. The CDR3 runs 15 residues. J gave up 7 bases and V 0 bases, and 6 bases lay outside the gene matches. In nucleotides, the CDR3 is TGCGCCAGCAGCCAAGATGTGGCTAGCGGTAATGAGCAGTTCTTC. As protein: CASSQDVASGNEQFF.

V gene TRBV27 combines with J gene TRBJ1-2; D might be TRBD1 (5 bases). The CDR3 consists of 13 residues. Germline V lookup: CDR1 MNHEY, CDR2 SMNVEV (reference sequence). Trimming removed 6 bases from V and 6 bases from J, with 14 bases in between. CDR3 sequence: CASSTSGLHGYTF. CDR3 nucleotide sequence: TGTGCCAGCAGCACTTCGGGACTGCATGGCTACACCTTC.

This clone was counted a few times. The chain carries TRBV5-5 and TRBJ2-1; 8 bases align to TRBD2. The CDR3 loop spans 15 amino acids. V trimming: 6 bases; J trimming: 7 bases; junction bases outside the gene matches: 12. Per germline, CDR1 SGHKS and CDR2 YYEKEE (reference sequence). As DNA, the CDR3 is TGTGCCAGCATTTCCGGGGGGGCAGATCGGAATGAGCAGTTCTTC. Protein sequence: CASISGGADRNEQFF. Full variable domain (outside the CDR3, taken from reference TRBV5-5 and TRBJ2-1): DAGVTQSPTHLIKTRGQQVTLRCSPISGHKSVSWYQQVLGQGPQFIFQYYEKEERGRGNFPDRFSARQFPNYSSELNVNALLLGDSALYLCASISGGADRNEQFFGPGTRLTVL.

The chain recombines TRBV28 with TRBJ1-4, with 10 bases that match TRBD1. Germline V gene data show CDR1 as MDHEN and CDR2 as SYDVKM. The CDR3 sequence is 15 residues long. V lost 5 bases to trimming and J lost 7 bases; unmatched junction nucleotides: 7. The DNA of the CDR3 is TGTGCCAGCAGTCGGCGGGGGGACAGGGGTGAAAAACTGTTTTTT. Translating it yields CASSRRGDRGEKLFF.

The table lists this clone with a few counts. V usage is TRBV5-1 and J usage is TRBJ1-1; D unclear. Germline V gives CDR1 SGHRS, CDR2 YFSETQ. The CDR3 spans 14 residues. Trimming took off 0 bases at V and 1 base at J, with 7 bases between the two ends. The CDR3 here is CASSLEPGNTEAFF. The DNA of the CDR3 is TGCGCCAGCAGCTTGGAGCCGGGGAACACTGAAGCTTTCTTT.

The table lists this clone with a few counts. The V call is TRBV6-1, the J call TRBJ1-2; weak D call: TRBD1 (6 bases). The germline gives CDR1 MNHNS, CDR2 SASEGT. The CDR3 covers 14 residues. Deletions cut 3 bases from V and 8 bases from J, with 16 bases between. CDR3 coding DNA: TGTGCCAGCAGTGATGGACAGCCTTGGGGGGGCTACACCTTC. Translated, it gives CASSDGQPWGGYTF.

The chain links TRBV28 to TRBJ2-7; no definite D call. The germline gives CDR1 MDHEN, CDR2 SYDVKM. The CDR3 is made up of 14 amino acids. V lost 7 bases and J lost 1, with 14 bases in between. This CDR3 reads CASKPATDSYEQYF. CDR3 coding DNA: TGTGCCAGCAAACCAGCGACGGATTCCTACGAGCAGTACTTC.

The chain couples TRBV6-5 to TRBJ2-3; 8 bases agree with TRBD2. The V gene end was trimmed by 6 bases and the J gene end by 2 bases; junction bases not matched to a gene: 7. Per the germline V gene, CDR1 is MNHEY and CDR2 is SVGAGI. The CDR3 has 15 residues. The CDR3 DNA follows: TGTGCCAGCAGCCATAGCGGGGCGATCACAGATACGCAGTATTTT. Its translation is CASSHSGAITDTQYF.

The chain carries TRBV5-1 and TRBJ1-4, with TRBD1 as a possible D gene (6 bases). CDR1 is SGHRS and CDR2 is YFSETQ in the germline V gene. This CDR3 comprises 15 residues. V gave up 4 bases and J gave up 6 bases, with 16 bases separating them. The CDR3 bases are TGCGCCAGCAGCACAATGGGACACGGAGATGAAAAACTGTTTTTT. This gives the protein CASSTMGHGDEKLFF. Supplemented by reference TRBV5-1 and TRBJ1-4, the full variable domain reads KAGVTQTPRYLIKTRGQQVTLSCSPISGHRSVSWYQQTPGQGLQFLFEYFSETQRNKGNFPGRFSGRQFSNSRSEMNVSTLELGDSALYLCASSTMGHGDEKLFFGSGTQLSVL.

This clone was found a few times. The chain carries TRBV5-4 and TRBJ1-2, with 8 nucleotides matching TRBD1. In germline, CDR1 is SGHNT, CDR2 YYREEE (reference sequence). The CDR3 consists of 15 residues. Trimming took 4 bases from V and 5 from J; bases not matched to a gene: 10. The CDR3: CASSPPPGQVYGYTF. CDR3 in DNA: TGTGCCAGCAGCCCCCCTCCGGGACAGGTTTATGGCTACACCTTC.

The CDR3 DNA reads TGTGCCAGCAGCTTAGGTAGGGTCGGGGGGGCTCGCTCACCCCTCCACTTT. It is translated as CASSLGRVGGARSPLHF. The chain carries TRBV7-2 and TRBJ1-6, with D possibly matching TRBD1 (6 bases). Germline-derived CDR1 and CDR2 are SGHTA and FQGNSA. The CDR3 consists of 17 residues. V lost 1 base and J 10 bases, leaving 20 bases between the germline ends.

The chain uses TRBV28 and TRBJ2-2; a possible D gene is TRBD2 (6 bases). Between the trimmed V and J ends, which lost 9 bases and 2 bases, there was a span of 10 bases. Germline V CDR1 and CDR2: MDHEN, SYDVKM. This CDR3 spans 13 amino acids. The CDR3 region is CASLEGNTGELFF. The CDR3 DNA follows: TGTGCCAGTTTGGAGGGAAACACCGGGGAGCTGTTTTTT.

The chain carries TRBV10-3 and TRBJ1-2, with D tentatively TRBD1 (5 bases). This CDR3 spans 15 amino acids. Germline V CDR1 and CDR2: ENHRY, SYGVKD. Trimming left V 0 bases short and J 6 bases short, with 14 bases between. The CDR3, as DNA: TGTGCCATCAGTGAGTCCGGCCCAGGAGGGGATGGCTACACCTTC. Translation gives CAISESGPGGDGYTF.

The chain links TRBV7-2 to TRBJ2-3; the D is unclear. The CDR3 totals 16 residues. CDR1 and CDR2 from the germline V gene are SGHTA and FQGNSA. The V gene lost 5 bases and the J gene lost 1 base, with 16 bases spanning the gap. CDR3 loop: CASSTHWAVRTDTQYF. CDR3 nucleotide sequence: TGTGCCAGCAGCACACACTGGGCCGTACGCACAGATACGCAGTATTTT. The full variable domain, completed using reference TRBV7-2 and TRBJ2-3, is GAGVSQSPSNKVTEKGKDVELRCDPISGHTALYWYRQSLGQGLEFLIYFQGNSAPDKSGLPSDRFSAERTGGSVSTLTIQRTQQEDSAVYLCASSTHWAVRTDTQYFGPGTRLTVL.

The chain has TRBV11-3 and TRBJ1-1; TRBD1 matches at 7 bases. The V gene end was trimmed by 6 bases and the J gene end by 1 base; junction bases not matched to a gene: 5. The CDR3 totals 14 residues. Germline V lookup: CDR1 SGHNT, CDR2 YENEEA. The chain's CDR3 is CASRRDSENTEAFF. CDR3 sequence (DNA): TGTGCCAGCAGGCGGGACAGCGAGAACACTGAAGCTTTCTTT. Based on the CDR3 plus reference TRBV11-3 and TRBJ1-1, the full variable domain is EAGVVQSPRYKIIEKKQPVAFWCNPISGHNTLYWYLQNLGQGPELLIRYENEEAVDDSQLPKDRFSAERLKGVDSTLKIQPAELGDSAVYLCASRRDSENTEAFFGQGTRLTVV.

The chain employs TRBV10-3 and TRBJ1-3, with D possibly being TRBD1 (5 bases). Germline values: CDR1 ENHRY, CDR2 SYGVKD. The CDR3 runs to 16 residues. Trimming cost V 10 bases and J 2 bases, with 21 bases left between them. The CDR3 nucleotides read TGTGCCACATCAGGCCAAGCGGGGGTAGCTGGAAACACCATATATTTT. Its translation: CATSGQAGVAGNTIYF.

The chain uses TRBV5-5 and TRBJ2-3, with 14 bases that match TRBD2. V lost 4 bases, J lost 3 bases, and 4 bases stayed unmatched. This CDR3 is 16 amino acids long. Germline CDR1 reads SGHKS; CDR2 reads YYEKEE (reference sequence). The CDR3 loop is CASSPGLAGVTDTQYF. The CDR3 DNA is TGTGCCAGCAGCCCGGGACTAGCGGGAGTTACAGATACGCAGTATTTT.

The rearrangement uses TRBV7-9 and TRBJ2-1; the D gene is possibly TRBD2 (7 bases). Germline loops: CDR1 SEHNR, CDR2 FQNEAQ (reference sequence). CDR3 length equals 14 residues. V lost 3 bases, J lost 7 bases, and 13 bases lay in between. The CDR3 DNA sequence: TGTGCCAGCAGCTTGGAGGGGGGGAAGAATGAGCAGTTCTTC. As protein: CASSLEGGKNEQFF.

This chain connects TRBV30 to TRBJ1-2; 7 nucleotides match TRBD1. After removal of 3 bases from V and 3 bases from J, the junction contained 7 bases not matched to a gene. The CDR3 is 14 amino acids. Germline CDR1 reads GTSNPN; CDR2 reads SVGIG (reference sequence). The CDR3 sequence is CAWSTGQEYYGYTF. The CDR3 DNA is TGTGCCTGGAGCACCGGACAGGAATACTATGGCTACACCTTC.

CDR3 DNA sequence: TGTGCCAGCAGCTCACGAACTAGCGGGCGATCCACCGGGGAGCTGTTTTTT. Amino acid sequence: CASSSRTSGRSTGELFF. The chain uses TRBV11-1 and TRBJ2-2; TRBD2 matches at 9 bases. This CDR3 is 17 amino acids long. The V gene end was trimmed by 4 bases and the J gene end by 4 bases; junction bases not matched to a gene: 10. The germline gives CDR1 SGHAT, CDR2 FQDESV (reference sequence). The variable domain in full, completed from reference TRBV11-1 and TRBJ2-2, reads EAEVAQSPRYKITEKSQAVAFWCDPISGHATLYWYRQILGQGPELLVQFQDESVVDDSQLPKDRFSAERLKGVDSTLKIQPAELGDSAMYLCASSSRTSGRSTGELFFGEGSRLTVL.

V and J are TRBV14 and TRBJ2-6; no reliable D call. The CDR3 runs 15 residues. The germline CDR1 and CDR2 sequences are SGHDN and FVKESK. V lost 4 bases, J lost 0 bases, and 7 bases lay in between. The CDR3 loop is CASSPRSSGANVLTF. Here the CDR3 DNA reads TGTGCCAGCAGCCCGAGAAGCTCTGGGGCCAACGTCCTGACTTTC.

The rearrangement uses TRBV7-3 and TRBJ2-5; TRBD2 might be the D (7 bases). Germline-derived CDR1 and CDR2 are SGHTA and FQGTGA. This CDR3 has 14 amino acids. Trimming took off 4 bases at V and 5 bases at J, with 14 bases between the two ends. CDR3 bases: TGTGCCAGCAGCTGGGGGGGGGCCTCGGAGACCCAGTACTTC. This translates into CASSWGGASETQYF.

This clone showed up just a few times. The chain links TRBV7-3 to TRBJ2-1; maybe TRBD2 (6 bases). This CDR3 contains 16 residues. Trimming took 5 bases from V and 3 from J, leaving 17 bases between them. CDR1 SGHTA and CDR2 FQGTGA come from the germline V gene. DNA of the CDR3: TGTGCCAGCAGCCGCTTCCCGGGACTCGTCTACAATGAGCAGTTCTTC. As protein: CASSRFPGLVYNEQFF.

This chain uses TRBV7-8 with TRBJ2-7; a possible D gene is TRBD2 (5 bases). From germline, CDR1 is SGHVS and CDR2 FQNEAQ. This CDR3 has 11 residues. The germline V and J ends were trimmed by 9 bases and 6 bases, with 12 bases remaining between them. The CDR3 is CARTTLAEQYF. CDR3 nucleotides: TGTGCCAGGACTACTCTGGCCGAGCAGTACTTC.

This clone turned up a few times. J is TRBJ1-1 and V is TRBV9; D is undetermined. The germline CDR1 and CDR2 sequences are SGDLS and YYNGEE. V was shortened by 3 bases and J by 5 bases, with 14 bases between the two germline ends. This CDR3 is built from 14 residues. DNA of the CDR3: TGTGCCAGCAGCGAGGGAGGGCACGGTACTGAAGCTTTCTTT. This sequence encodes CASSEGGHGTEAFF.

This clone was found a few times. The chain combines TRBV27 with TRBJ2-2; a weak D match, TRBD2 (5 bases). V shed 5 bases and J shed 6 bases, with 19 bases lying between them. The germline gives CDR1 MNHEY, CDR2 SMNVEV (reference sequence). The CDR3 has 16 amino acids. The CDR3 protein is CASSTGSLRVSGELFF. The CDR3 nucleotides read TGTGCCAGCAGTACTGGCAGCCTGCGGGTTTCCGGGGAGCTGTTTTTT.